The 2 T cell receptor beta chains below were found in one sample sequenced in a study of blood T cell repertoires in COVID-19. The data were produced by immunoSEQ multiplex PCR, yet TCRdb's version contains in-frame clones alone and is incomplete. This table holds approximately 67,000 clones, about 90% found once. Source material: peripheral blood. The receptors were gathered from a man in his fifties or sixties with active COVID-19.

The chain has TRBV7-3 and TRBJ2-3; TRBD1 matches at 7 bases. CDR1 is SGHTA and CDR2 is FQGTGA in the germline V gene. This CDR3 has 16 amino acids. J gave up 2 bases and V 5 bases, and 10 bases lay outside the gene matches. In DNA, the CDR3 is TGTGCCAGCAGCCTGACACCGGGACAGAACACAGATACGCAGTATTTT. Amino acid sequence: CASSLTPGQNTDTQYF. Full variable domain (outside the CDR3, taken from reference TRBV7-3 and TRBJ2-3): GAGVSQTPSNKVTEKGKYVELRCDPISGHTALYWYRQSLGQGPEFLIYFQGTGAADDSGLPNDRFFAVRPEGSVSTLKIQRTERGDSAVYLCASSLTPGQNTDTQYFGPGTRLTVL.

This rearrangement joins TRBV18 to TRBJ2-7, with TRBD2 as a possible D gene (5 bases). CDR1 and CDR2 (germline): KGHSH, LQKENI. The CDR3 length is 13 residues. V was clipped by 0 bases and J by 5 bases, with 8 bases between them. CDR3 in amino acids: CASSPPVGDEQYF. CDR3 DNA sequence: TGTGCCAGCTCACCACCGGTCGGGGACGAGCAGTACTTC.